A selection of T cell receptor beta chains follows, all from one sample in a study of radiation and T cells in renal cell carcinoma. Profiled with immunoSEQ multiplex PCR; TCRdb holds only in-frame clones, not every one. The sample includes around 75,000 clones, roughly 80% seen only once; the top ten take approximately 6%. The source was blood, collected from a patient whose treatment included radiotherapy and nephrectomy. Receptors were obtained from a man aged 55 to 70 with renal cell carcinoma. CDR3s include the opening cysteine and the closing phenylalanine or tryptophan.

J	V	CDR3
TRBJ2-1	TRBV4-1	CASSQDGGTSSYNEQFF
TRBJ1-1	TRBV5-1	CASSWGGGQTEAFF
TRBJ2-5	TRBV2	CASSGGTGSGTQYF
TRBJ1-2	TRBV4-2	CASSNLRGPYGYTF
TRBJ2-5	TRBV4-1	CASSQLASASPLQETQYF
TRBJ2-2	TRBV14	CASSQEIRTGELFF
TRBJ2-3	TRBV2	CASSDTARTDTQYF
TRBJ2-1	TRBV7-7	CASSRGLVDEQFF
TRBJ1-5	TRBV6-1	CASSVGGENNQPQHF
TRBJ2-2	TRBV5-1	CASTVLAVSNTGELFF
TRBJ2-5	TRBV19	CASSIQRVGETQYF
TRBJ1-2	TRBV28	CASRPTGQGNYGYTF
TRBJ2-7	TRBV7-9	CASSFAGTAIYEQYF
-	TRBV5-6	CASRRATEMEYEQYF
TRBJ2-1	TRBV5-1	CASSLARLAGGYYNEQFF
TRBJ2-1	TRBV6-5	CASSYSGVTGSNEQFF
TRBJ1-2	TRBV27	CASSLVGTTGNYGYTF
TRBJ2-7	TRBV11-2	CASSPPYGTGNKNYEQYF
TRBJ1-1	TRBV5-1	CASSSQGGTEAFF
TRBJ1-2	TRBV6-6	CASNSEENGYTF
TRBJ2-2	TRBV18	CASSPQTIVQNTGELFF
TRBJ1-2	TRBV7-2	CASSPGGGQTYGYTF
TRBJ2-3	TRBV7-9	CASSFARGGVTDTQYF
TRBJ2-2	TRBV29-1	CSVSQGHTGELFF
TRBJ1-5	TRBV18	CASSPPPRGGHQPQHF
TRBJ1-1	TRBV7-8	CASSLRGGRTEAFF
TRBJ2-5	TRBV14	CASSQVETQYF
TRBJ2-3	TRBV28	CASSLRRYSGALSTDTQYF
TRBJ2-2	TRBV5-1	CASSSHVAGVDTGELFF
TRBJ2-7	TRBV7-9	CASSLQFRTRTYEQYF
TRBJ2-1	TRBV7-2	CASSLRAGWFVEQFF
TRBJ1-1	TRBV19	CASSMTGYTEAFF
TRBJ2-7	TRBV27	CASSSASGTEQYF
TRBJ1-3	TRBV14	CASSQAGSTGRSGNTIYF
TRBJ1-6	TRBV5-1	CASQPGQANSPLHF
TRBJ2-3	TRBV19	CASSIDRGRLQYF
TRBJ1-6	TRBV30	CAWSLIGEGNSPLHF
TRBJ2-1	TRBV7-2	CASSPESMDNEQFF
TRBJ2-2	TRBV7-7	CASSLGTRSGELFF
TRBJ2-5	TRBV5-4	CASSLAGVQETQYF
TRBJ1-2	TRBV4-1	CASSQGIRDGYTF
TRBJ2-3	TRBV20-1	CSATYSRTQYF
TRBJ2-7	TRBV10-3	CAISGVDRGYEQYF
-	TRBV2	CASSEFGVSSYEQYF
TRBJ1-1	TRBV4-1	CASSQFRQGLDTEAFF
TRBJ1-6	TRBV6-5	CASARSSYNSPLHF
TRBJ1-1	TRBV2	CASSENLVGTEAFF
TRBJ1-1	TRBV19	CASTAEKGTTEAFF
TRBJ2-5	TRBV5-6	CASSLWALTETQYF
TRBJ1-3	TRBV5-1	CASSTGGGNTIYF
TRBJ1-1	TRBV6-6	CASRTGENTEAFF
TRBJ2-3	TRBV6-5	CASSYRLDGSTDTQYF